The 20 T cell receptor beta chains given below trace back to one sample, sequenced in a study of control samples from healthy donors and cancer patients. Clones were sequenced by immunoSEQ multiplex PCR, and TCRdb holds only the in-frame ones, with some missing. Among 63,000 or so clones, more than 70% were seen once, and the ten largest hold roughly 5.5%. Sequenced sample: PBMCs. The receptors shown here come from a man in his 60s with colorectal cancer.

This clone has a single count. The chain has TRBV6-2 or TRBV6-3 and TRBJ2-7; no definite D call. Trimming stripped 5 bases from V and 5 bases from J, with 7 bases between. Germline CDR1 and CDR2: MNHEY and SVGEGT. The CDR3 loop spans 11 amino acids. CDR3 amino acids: CASSTVNEQYF. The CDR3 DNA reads TGTGCCAGCAGTACCGTCAACGAGCAGTACTTC.

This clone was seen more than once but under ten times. In DNA, the CDR3 is TGTGCCAGAAGCCGCGGACTTGAGCAGTACTTC. The encoded protein is CARSRGLEQYF. This chain joins TRBV5-3 and TRBJ2-7, with D perhaps TRBD2 (5 bases). TRBV5-3 is given ORF status, its function remaining uncertain. V was clipped by 4 bases and J by 7 bases, with 9 bases between them. The CDR3 is 11 residues long.

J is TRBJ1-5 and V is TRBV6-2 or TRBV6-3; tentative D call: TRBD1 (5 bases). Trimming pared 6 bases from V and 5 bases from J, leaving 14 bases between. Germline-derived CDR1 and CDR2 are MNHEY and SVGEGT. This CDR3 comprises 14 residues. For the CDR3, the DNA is TGTGCCAGCAGCCGCTGGGGGGGGGATCAGCCCCAGCATTTT. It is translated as CASSRWGGDQPQHF.

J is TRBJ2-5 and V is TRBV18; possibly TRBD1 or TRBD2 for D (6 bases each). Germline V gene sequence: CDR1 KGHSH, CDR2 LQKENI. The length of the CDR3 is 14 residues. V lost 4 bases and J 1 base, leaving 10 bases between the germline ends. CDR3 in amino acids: CASSRGTIQETQYF. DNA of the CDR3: TGTGCCAGCTCACGCGGGACAATCCAAGAGACCCAGTACTTC.

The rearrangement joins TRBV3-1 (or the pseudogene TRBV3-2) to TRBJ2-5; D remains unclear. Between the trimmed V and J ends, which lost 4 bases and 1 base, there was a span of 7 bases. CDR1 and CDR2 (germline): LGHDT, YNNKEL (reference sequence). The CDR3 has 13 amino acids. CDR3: CASSPTFQETQYF. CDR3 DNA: TGTGCCAGCAGCCCGACCTTCCAAGAGACCCAGTACTTC.

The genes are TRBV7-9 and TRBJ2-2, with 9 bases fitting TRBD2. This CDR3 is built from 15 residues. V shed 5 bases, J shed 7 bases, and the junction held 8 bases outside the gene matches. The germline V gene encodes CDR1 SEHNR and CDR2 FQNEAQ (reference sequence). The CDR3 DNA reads TGTGCCAGCAGCAATAGCGGGGGCCGAGGCGGGGAGCTGTTTTTT. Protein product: CASSNSGGRGGELFF.

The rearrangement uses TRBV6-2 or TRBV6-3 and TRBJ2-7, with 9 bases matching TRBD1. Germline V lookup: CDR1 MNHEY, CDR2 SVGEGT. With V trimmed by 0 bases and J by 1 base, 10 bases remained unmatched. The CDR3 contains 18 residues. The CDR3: CASSYSDRGKSLSYEQYF. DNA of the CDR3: TGTGCCAGCAGTTACTCGGACAGGGGAAAGAGCTTATCCTACGAGCAGTACTTC.

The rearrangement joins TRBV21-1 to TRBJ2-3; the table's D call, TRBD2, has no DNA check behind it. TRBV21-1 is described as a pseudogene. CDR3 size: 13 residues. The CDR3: CASPFGATDTQYF. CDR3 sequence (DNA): TGTGCCAGCCCTTTCGGAGCCACAGATACGCAGTATTTT.

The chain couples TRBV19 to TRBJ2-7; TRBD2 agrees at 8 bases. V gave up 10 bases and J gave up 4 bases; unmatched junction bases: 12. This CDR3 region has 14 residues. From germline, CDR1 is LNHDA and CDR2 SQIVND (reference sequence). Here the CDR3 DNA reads TGTGCCACGAGACAGCGGGGGTCGACGTACGAGCAGTACTTC. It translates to CATRQRGSTYEQYF.

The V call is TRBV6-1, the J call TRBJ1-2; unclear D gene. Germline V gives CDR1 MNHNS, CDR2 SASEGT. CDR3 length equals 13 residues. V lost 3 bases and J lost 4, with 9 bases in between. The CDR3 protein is CASSDYLTYGYTF. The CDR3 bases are TGTGCCAGCAGTGATTATTTGACCTATGGCTACACCTTC.

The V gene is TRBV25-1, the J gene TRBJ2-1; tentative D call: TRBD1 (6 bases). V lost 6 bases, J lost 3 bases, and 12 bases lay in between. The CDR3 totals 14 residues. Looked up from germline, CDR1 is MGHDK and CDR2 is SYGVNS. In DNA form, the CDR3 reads TGTGCCAGCAGCCGGGGACAATTCTACAATGAGCAGTTCTTC. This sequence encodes CASSRGQFYNEQFF. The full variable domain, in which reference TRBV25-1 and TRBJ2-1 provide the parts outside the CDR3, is EADIYQTPRYLVIGTGKKITLECSQTMGHDKMYWYQQDPGMELHLIHYSYGVNSTEKGDLSSESTVSRIRTEHFPLTLESARPSHTSQYLCASSRGQFYNEQFFGPGTRLTVL.

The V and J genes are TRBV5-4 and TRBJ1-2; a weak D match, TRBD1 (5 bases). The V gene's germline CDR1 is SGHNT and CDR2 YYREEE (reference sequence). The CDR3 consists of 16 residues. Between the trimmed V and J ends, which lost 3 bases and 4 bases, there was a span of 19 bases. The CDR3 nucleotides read TGTGCCAGCAGCTCTAGAAGAGGGGAGGCCTTCTATGGCTACACCTTC. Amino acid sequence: CASSSRRGEAFYGYTF. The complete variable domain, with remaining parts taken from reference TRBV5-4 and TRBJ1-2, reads ETGVTQSPTHLIKTRGQQVTLRCSSQSGHNTVSWYQQALGQGPQFIFQYYREEENGRGNFPPRFSGLQFPNYSSELNVNALELDDSALYLCASSSRRGEAFYGYTFGSGTRLTVV.

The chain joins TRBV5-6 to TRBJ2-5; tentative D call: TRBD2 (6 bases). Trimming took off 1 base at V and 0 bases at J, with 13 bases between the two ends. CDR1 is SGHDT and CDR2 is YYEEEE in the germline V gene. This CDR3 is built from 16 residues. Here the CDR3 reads CASSLFGGTYQETQYF. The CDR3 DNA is TGTGCCAGCAGCTTGTTCGGAGGGACGTACCAAGAGACCCAGTACTTC.

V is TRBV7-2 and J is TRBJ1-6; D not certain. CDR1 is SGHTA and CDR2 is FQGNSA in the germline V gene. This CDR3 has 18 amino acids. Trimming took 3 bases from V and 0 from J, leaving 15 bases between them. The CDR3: CASSFAGNPSSYNSPLHF. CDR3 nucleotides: TGTGCCAGCAGCTTCGCGGGTAACCCGAGCTCCTATAATTCACCCCTCCACTTT.

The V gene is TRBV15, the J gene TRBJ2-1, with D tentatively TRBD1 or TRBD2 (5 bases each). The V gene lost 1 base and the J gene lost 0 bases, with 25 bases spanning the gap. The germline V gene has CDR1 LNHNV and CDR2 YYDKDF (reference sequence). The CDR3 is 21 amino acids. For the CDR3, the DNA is TGTGCCACCAGCAGAGTCCCGGGACGGACGAGGAGCTCTAGCTCCTACAATGAGCAGTTCTTC. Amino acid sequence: CATSRVPGRTRSSSSYNEQFF.

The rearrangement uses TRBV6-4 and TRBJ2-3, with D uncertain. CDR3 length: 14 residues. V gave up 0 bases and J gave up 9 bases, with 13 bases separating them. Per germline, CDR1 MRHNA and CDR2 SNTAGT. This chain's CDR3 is CASSDSPRGNTQYF. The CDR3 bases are TGTGCCAGCAGTGACTCCCCCCGAGGAAACACGCAGTATTTT.

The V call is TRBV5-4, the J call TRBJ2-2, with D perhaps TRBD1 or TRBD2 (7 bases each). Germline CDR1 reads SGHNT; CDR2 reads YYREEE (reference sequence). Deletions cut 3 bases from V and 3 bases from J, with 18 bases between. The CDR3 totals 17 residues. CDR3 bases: TGTGCCAGCAGCTCTGAGGGAGGGGGCGCTCACACCGGGGAGCTGTTTTTT. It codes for CASSSEGGGAHTGELFF.

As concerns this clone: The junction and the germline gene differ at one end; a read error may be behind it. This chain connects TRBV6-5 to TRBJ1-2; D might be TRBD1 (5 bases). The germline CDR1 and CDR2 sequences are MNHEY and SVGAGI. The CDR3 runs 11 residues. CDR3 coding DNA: TGTGCCAGCAGTAACCGACAGAGATCCCCCTTC. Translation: CASSNRQRSPF.

CDR3 region: CASPVGGSRMETQYF. The CDR3 nucleotides are TGTGCCAGCCCGGTCGGGGGCTCCCGTATGGAGACCCAGTACTTC. The chain couples TRBV6-4 to TRBJ2-5, with D possibly called TRBD1 or TRBD2 (6 bases each). Trimming pared 8 bases from V and 5 bases from J, leaving 21 bases between. The germline CDR1 and CDR2 sequences are MRHNA and SNTAGT. This CDR3 region has 15 residues.

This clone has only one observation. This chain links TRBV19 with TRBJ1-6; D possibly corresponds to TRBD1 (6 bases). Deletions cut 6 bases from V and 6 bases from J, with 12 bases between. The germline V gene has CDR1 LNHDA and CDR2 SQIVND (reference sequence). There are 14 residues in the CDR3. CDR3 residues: CASRAQGTNSPLHF. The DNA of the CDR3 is TGTGCCAGTAGGGCCCAGGGGACTAATTCACCCCTCCACTTT.